Listed below are T cell receptor beta chains from one sample, sequenced in a study of blood T cell repertoires in COVID-19. Generated by immunoSEQ multiplex PCR, the TCRdb table keeps only in-frame clones and is missing some. Of under 200,000 clones listed, roughly 79% are singletons. Sequenced: peripheral blood. Receptors originate from a man between 60 and 75 years old with active or convalescent COVID-19. Each CDR3 is given with its conserved first and last residue. D genes are given only for firm matches.

D gene,V gene,J gene,CDR3 protein
-,TRBV11-1,TRBJ2-7,CASKLSGLTEQYF
TRBD1,TRBV29-1,TRBJ1-2,CSVRGDSYGYTF
-,TRBV2,TRBJ2-3,CATKGTDTQYF
-,TRBV28,TRBJ1-2,CASSSGLRVNYGYTF
-,TRBV30,TRBJ2-3,CAWSVLGGYETDTQYF
-,TRBV7-3,TRBJ2-5,CASSLVPYSQETQYF
TRBD2,TRBV6-5,TRBJ2-1,CASSLAGELNEQFF
TRBD1,TRBV5-1,TRBJ2-3,CASSLVRGDRVPDTQYF
-,TRBV12-3/TRBV12-4,TRBJ2-4,CASEGTLGNIQYF
-,TRBV28,TRBJ2-7,CASSSPRYEQYF
-,TRBV6-4,TRBJ2-2,CASSENSGTGELFF
-,TRBV11-1,TRBJ2-2,CASSRNRAAGELFF
-,TRBV15,TRBJ2-6,CATSINPRVSGANVLTF
TRBD1,TRBV6-6,TRBJ1-1,CASSYRQGSSTVAFF
TRBD2,TRBV5-4,TRBJ2-1,CASSLGTSGRNEQFF
-,TRBV15,TRBJ1-1,CATSTETANTEAFF
-,TRBV5-4,TRBJ2-3,CASSLSTGTDTQYF
-,TRBV28,TRBJ1-5,CASSRDTTNQPQHF
TRBD2,TRBV4-3,TRBJ2-7,CASSQDPSPGTSGSSYEQYF
TRBD2,TRBV7-3,TRBJ2-2,CASSNFVPGLAGVTGELFF
-,TRBV6-5,TRBJ1-6,CASSYLSGSNSPLHF
-,TRBV24-1,TRBJ1-4,CATSDPNPQGVEKLFF
-,TRBV5-6,TRBJ2-7,CASSLGGDTYEQYF
TRBD1,TRBV7-3,TRBJ2-2,CASSLLPGQGVAGELFF
-,TRBV3-1/TRBV3-2,TRBJ2-3,CASSQNRVGVADTQYF
TRBD2,TRBV7-6,TRBJ2-1,CASSMLAGGLSYNEQFF
-,TRBV29-1,TRBJ1-5,CSVDRGIGQPQHF
TRBD2,TRBV10-3,TRBJ2-7,CASRAAGGPLGEQYF
-,TRBV7-3,TRBJ2-1,CASSLILSHEQFF
-,TRBV2,TRBJ2-3,CASGRDTDTQYF
TRBD2,TRBV23-1,TRBJ2-2,CARGPKAGEWRELFF
TRBD2,TRBV7-9,TRBJ2-5,CASRRGNGETQYF
TRBD2,TRBV7-6,TRBJ2-3,CASSEASGATADTQYF
-,TRBV6-5,TRBJ2-3,CASSPDRRVDTQYF
TRBD2,TRBV6-5,TRBJ2-1,CASSYGGLVDEQFF
TRBD1,TRBV7-2,TRBJ1-2,CASSLGGGTGSGYTF
TRBD1,TRBV10-3,TRBJ1-2,CAISEGWEQGGYGYTF
-,TRBV2,TRBJ2-2,CASSSDTGELFF
-,TRBV3-1/TRBV3-2,TRBJ1-2,CASSPNEGEAYGYTF
-,TRBV12-3/TRBV12-4,TRBJ1-2,CASNLGRGNGYTF
-,TRBV5-1,TRBJ1-4,CASSLGSLGGAREKLFF
-,TRBV15,TRBJ2-7,CATSRGASQLWNEQYF
-,TRBV10-3,TRBJ2-7,CAIMDAGTGQYF
-,TRBV6-6,TRBJ1-4,CASSYSNTGRNEKLFF
-,TRBV7-2,TRBJ2-7,CASSPHPLSYEQYF
-,TRBV11-3,TRBJ2-1,CASSPSPGSRNEQFF
TRBD1,TRBV15,TRBJ2-7,CATSRAGGIYEQYF
-,TRBV7-3,TRBJ2-4,CASSLTGGLRNIQYF
-,TRBV7-2,TRBJ2-5,CASSPTGLQETQYF
TRBD1,TRBV10-1,TRBJ2-2,CASEYPGQDPRTGELFF
TRBD1,TRBV29-1,TRBJ2-2,CSVGQGYDTGELFF
TRBD2,TRBV19,TRBJ2-7,CASSTAGGTYEQYF
TRBD2,TRBV7-9,TRBJ2-7,CASSLSRTGLAGVYEQYF
-,TRBV25-1,TRBJ2-5,CASTHQETQYF